Shown below are 27 T cell receptor beta chains from a single sample sequenced in a study of shared clonotypes between healthy human individuals. Only in-frame clones appear in the TCRdb table, and some are missing; sequencing was by immunoSEQ multiplex PCR. The sample lists nearly 1,000,000 clones; 70% to 85% were seen once. The sample taken for sequencing was memory CD4+ T cells sorted from blood. Subset reported: CD45RA-negative fraction. All receptors come from a man in his late teens or twenties in good health.

For this clone: This sample also contains other DNA sequences that code for the same CDR3. J is TRBJ1-1 and V is TRBV5-1; 7 nucleotides match TRBD1. Germline-derived CDR1 and CDR2 are SGHRS and YFSETQ. The CDR3 sequence is 14 residues long. V lost 5 bases to trimming and J lost 0 bases; unmatched junction nucleotides: 4. The CDR3 reads CASSRDRVNTEAFF. The CDR3 coding sequence is TGCGCCAGCAGTCGTGACAGGGTGAACACTGAAGCTTTCTTT.

This chain links TRBV19 with TRBJ2-7; 14 bases are shared with TRBD2. Unmatched junction bases numbered 15, after V lost 3 bases and J lost 2 bases. CDR3 size: 20 residues. Germline V gene data show CDR1 as LNHDA and CDR2 as SQIVND (reference sequence). The CDR3 loop is CASSMRIPGLAGVGTYEQYF. The CDR3 DNA reads TGTGCCAGTAGTATGAGGATTCCGGGACTAGCGGGAGTGGGTACCTACGAGCAGTACTTC.

The chain recombines TRBV11-2 with TRBJ2-7, with 9 positions matching TRBD1. The CDR3 loop spans 16 amino acids. The germline gives CDR1 SGHAT, CDR2 FQNNGV. V trimming: 2 bases; J trimming: 3 bases; junction bases outside the gene matches: 8. The CDR3 loop is CASSLQQGTGYYEQYF. In nucleotides, the CDR3 is TGTGCCAGCAGCTTACAACAAGGGACAGGGTACTACGAGCAGTACTTC.

The chain is built from TRBV14 and TRBJ1-1, with TRBD1 identical over 10 bases. Germline CDR1 is SGHDN and CDR2 is FVKESK. The CDR3 runs 14 residues. V lost 5 bases to trimming and J lost 3 bases; unmatched junction nucleotides: 3. The CDR3 region has the DNA TGTGCCAGCAGCAAGACAGGGGGCCACACTGAAGCTTTCTTT. Protein product: CASSKTGGHTEAFF.

With respect to this clone: Other nucleotide sequences from this sample produce the same CDR3. The chain is built from TRBV7-9 and TRBJ1-3, with a weak D call TRBD1 (5 bases). The CDR3 spans 16 residues. Germline CDR1 SEHNR, CDR2 FQNEAQ (reference sequence). The germline V and J ends were trimmed by 5 bases and 0 bases, with 14 bases remaining between them. CDR3 sequence reads: CASSLRDSPSGNTIYF. The CDR3 nucleotides are TGTGCCAGCAGCCTAAGAGACAGTCCCTCTGGAAACACCATATATTTT.

V usage is TRBV7-8 and J usage is TRBJ2-1; TRBD2 matches at 13 bases. Germline CDR1 and CDR2: SGHVS and FQNEAQ. CDR3 size: 14 residues. J lost 11 bases, V lost 3 bases, and 4 bases had no gene match. The chain's CDR3 is CASSLTSGGNKQFF. DNA for the CDR3: TGTGCCAGCAGCTTGACTAGCGGGGGGAATAAGCAGTTCTTC.

The chain uses TRBV10-3 and TRBJ2-6; no reliable D call. Trimming shortened V by 2 bases and J by 0 bases, and 5 bases separated the two germline ends. Germline assignment: CDR1 ENHRY and CDR2 SYGVKD. The CDR3 is 15 residues long. The CDR3 region has the DNA TGTGCCATCAGTGAGCAGAGCTCTGGGGCCAACGTCCTGACTTTC. Protein product: CAISEQSSGANVLTF.

A single count supports this clone. This chain links TRBV7-9 with TRBJ1-6; TRBD1 is a possible D gene (6 bases). The CDR3 consists of 16 residues. Germline values: CDR1 SEHNR, CDR2 FQNEAQ (reference sequence). V was cut by 4 bases and J by 7 bases, with 17 bases left in between. For the CDR3, the DNA is TGTGCCAGCAGCTCCTACCAGGGGAATCCGAATTCACCCCTCCACTTT. Translated: CASSSYQGNPNSPLHF. Full variable domain (remainder filled in from reference TRBV7-9 and TRBJ1-6): DTGVSQNPRHKITKRGQNVTFRCDPISEHNRLYWYRQTLGQGPEFLTYFQNEAQLEKSRLLSDRFSAERPKGSFSTLEIQRTEQGDSAMYLCASSSYQGNPNSPLHFGNGTRLTVT.

In DNA form, the CDR3 reads TGCAGTGCTAGTTTCACCGGCTACACCTTC. Its protein product is CSASFTGYTF. The gene calls are TRBV20-1 and TRBJ1-2; no clear D. V lost 3 bases and J lost 8, with 7 bases in between. This CDR3 is built from 10 residues. The germline gives CDR1 DFQATT, CDR2 SNEGSKA (reference sequence).

The rearrangement links TRBV21-1 to TRBJ1-2; the DNA was not used to check the table's D call, TRBD1. TRBV21-1 is annotated as a pseudogene. This CDR3 comprises 13 residues. In nucleotides, the CDR3 is TGTGCCAGCAGCCCCGACAGGGACGAGGGCTACACCTTC. Amino acids: CASSPDRDEGYTF.

A word on this clone: The sample holds other DNA sequences that translate to the same CDR3. The V call is TRBV7-2, the J call TRBJ2-3; 16 bases align to TRBD2. The CDR3 is 16 residues long. Unmatched junction bases numbered 0, after V lost 3 bases and J lost 3 bases. The germline V gene encodes CDR1 SGHTA and CDR2 FQGNSA. The CDR3 coding sequence is TGTGCCAGCAGCTTGGGACTAGCGGGGGGGACAGATACGCAGTATTTT. This encodes CASSLGLAGGTDTQYF.

The chain combines TRBV19 with TRBJ1-1; possible D gene TRBD1, 5 bases. V was pared by 5 bases and J by 1 base, with 11 bases between. CDR3 length equals 14 residues. Germline values: CDR1 LNHDA, CDR2 SQIVND (reference sequence). This chain's CDR3 is CASSQGRSNTEAFF. CDR3 nucleotides: TGTGCCAGTAGTCAGGGACGGTCGAACACTGAAGCTTTCTTT.

This clone was detected only once. This rearrangement joins TRBV28 to TRBJ2-7, with TRBD1 matching over 9 bases. V shed 6 bases, J shed 4 bases, and the junction held 10 bases outside the gene matches. The germline CDR1 and CDR2 sequences are MDHEN and SYDVKM. This CDR3 is 15 amino acids long. The CDR3 DNA reads as TGTGCCAGCAGCCCTCCCGGGACAGGGCGATACGAGCAGTACTTC. Translating gives CASSPPGTGRYEQYF.

The chain combines TRBV11-2 with TRBJ2-4; 8 bases fit TRBD1. Trimming cost V 7 bases and J 10 bases; bases outside gene matches: 12. This CDR3 has 14 amino acids. Germline loops: CDR1 SGHAT, CDR2 FQNNGV. The CDR3 sequence: CASTPTPGQEIQYF. DNA of the CDR3: TGTGCCAGCACCCCAACCCCGGGACAGGAGATTCAGTACTTC.

The rearrangement joins TRBV2 to TRBJ2-1, with D possibly TRBD1 on 5 matching bases. The V gene's germline CDR1 is SNHLY and CDR2 FYNNEI. V was pared by 4 bases and J by 6 bases, with 16 bases between. CDR3 length: 15 residues. CDR3 protein: CASSADSHWSNEQFF. CDR3 DNA sequence: TGTGCCAGCAGTGCTGACAGCCATTGGTCCAATGAGCAGTTCTTC.

This clone has a count of ten or more. Different DNA sequences within this sample yield the same CDR3. This rearrangement joins TRBV11-3 to TRBJ2-3, with unresolved D. The germline CDR1 and CDR2 sequences are SGHNT and YENEEA. Trimming took 1 base from V and 2 from J, leaving 7 bases between them. This CDR3 region has 14 residues. The chain's CDR3 is CASSLGAPTDTQYF. In nucleotides, the CDR3 is TGTGCCAGCAGCTTAGGTGCACCCACAGATACGCAGTATTTT.

This clone occurred a few times. The chain couples TRBV6-5 to TRBJ2-2, with D uncertain. Germline V lookup: CDR1 MNHEY, CDR2 SVGAGI. This CDR3 spans 15 amino acids. V shed 4 bases and J shed 0 bases, with 9 bases lying between them. The chain's CDR3 is CASSSWTANTGELFF. The CDR3 coding sequence is TGTGCCAGCAGTTCTTGGACCGCGAACACCGGGGAGCTGTTTTTT.

The chain is built from TRBV18 and TRBJ1-1; D uncertain. CDR1 and CDR2 from the germline V gene are KGHSH and LQKENI. The V gene lost 6 bases and the J gene lost 0 bases, with 11 bases spanning the gap. This CDR3 has 14 amino acids. The CDR3 DNA reads TGTGCCAGCTCGCCAGGATGGGTGAACACTGAAGCTTTCTTT. This translates into CASSPGWVNTEAFF.

The chain is built from TRBV19 and TRBJ1-2; 8 positions agree with TRBD1. The V and J ends lost 6 bases and 1 base, in that order; junction bases with no gene match: 4. The V gene's germline CDR1 is LNHDA and CDR2 SQIVND (reference sequence). The CDR3 spans 14 residues. The CDR3 nucleotides are TGTGCCAGTAGCCGACAGGGGATTAACTATGGCTACACCTTC. It codes for CASSRQGINYGYTF.

This clone is a singleton in its sample. The J gene is TRBJ2-7, the V gene TRBV7-9, with 8 bases identical to TRBD2. J gave up 3 bases and V 2 bases, and 18 bases lay outside the gene matches. The CDR3 is made up of 19 amino acids. CDR1 and CDR2 from the germline V gene are SEHNR and FQNEAQ (reference sequence). CDR3 sequence reads: CASSLWGGGLDGYNYEQYF. The CDR3 nucleotides are TGTGCCAGCAGCTTATGGGGCGGGGGACTAGACGGATACAACTACGAGCAGTACTTC.

This rearrangement joins TRBV19 to TRBJ2-7, with 11 bases fitting TRBD2. CDR3 size: 15 residues. V lost 2 bases to trimming and J lost 5 bases; unmatched junction nucleotides: 5. Germline V gene data show CDR1 as LNHDA and CDR2 as SQIVND (reference sequence). The CDR3 protein is CASSITSGRNDEQYF. In DNA form, the CDR3 reads TGTGCCAGTAGTATAACTAGCGGGAGAAACGACGAGCAGTACTTC.

This clone has just a few counts. The J gene is TRBJ2-2, the V gene TRBV2; D is possibly TRBD1 or TRBD2 (5 bases each). Germline V gene lookup returns CDR1 SNHLY and CDR2 FYNNEI. The CDR3 consists of 15 residues. The V end was cut by 7 bases, the J end by 2 bases, with 14 bases between. The CDR3 is CASTRDLSNTGELFF. CDR3 bases: TGTGCCAGCACCCGGGACCTGTCCAACACCGGGGAGCTGTTTTTT. Together with reference TRBV2 and TRBJ2-2, the CDR3 gives the full variable domain: EPEVTQTPSHQVTQMGQEVILRCVPISNHLYFYWYRQILGQKVEFLVSFYNNEISEKSEIFDDQFSVERPDGSNFTLKIRSTKLEDSAMYFCASTRDLSNTGELFFGEGSRLTVL.

The V and J genes are TRBV11-2 and TRBJ2-3; 8 bases align to TRBD1. The CDR3 is made up of 13 amino acids. CDR1 is SGHAT, CDR2 FQNNGV, per germline. V trimming: 8 bases; J trimming: 2 bases; junction bases outside the gene matches: 3. Here the CDR3 DNA reads TGTGCCAGCCGACAGGGGTCCACAGATACGCAGTATTTT. As protein: CASRQGSTDTQYF.

This clone was observed once. Here the CDR3 DNA reads TGTGCCAGCAGCTTGGGACAGGGTGGGACCTATGGCTACACCTTC. Translation gives CASSLGQGGTYGYTF. The V gene is TRBV5-4, the J gene TRBJ1-2, with TRBD1 identical over 7 bases. CDR1 is SGHNT, CDR2 YYREEE, per germline (reference sequence). J lost 4 bases, V lost 0 bases, and 6 bases had no gene match. CDR3 length: 15 residues.

This clone was picked up one time. V gene TRBV5-4 combines with J gene TRBJ2-5; D is undetermined. The CDR3 is made up of 14 amino acids. Trimming removed 0 bases from V and 2 bases from J, with 8 bases in between. Looked up from germline, CDR1 is SGHNT and CDR2 is YYREEE (reference sequence). DNA of the CDR3: TGTGCCAGCAGCTTGGACAGATTGCAAGAGACCCAGTACTTC. Translation: CASSLDRLQETQYF.

This chain links TRBV19 with TRBJ2-1; TRBD2 aligns across 15 bases. The CDR3 has 16 residues. In germline, CDR1 is LNHDA, CDR2 SQIVND (reference sequence). V lost 6 bases to trimming and J lost 8 bases; unmatched junction nucleotides: 8. The CDR3, as DNA: TGTGCCAGTAGCCCGGGACTAGCGGGAGGTTCCCATGAGCAGTTCTTC. Translating gives CASSPGLAGGSHEQFF.

As regards this clone: Mismatch with germline at one junction end may stem from a read error. For the CDR3, the DNA is TGTGCTAGCAGCTTAGGTTTAGCCTCCACAGATACGCAGTATTTT. It encodes CASSLGLASTDTQYF. V is TRBV7-7 and J is TRBJ2-3; no definite D call. This CDR3 spans 15 amino acids. The germline CDR1 and CDR2 sequences are SSHAT and FNYEAQ (reference sequence).